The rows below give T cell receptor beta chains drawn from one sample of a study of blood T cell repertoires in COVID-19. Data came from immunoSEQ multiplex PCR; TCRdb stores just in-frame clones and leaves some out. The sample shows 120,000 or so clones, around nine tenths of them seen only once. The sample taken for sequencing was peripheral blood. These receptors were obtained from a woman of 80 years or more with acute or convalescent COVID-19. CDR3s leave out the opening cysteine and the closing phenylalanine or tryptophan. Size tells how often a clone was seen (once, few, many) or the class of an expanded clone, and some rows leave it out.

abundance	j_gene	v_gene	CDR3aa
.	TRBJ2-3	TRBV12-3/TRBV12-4	ASSSRGRDTQY
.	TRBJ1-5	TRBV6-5	ASSWSSNQPQH
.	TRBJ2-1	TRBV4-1	ASSQDPGQTYNEQF
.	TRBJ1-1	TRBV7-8	ASSPLVGSTEAF
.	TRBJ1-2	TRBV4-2	ASSQDPGQGRYGYT
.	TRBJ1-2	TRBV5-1	ASSMDEGGGYT
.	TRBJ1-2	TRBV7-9	ASSLGKHGYT
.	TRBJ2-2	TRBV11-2	ASSTRARVGSTGELF
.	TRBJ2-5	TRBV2	ASSEGRFQETQY
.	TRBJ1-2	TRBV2	ASRTSGQAGYT
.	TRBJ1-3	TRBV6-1	ASSEELYSGNTIY
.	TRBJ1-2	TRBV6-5	ASSYGGKGYT
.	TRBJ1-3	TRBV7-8	ASSPSGSGNTIY
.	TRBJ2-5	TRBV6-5	ASQGLAGQTQY
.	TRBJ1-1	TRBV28	ASRTGGNLMGAF
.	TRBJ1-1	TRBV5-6	ASSFPVNTEAF
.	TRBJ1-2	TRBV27	ASSPRQGASYGYT
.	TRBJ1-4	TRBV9	ASSVAGGSGEKLF
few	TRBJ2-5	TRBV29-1	SVAAGTTRETQY
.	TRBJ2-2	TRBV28	ASTIPLGQGVGGELF
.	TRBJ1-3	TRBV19	ASGTSGNTIY
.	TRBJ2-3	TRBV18	ASSPTRQGPDTQY
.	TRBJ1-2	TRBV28	ASSSIMTQKDRDLGYGYT
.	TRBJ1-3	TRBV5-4	ASRLAGGEGNTIY
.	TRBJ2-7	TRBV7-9	ASSLDSTYEQY
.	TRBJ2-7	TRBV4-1	ASSQDRASGGSSYEQY
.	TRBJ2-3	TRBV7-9	ASSFPAGGITDTQY
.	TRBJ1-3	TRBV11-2	ASSLDSSGNTIY
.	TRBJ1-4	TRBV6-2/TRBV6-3	ASSFGMGNEKLF
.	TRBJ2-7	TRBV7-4	ASSLVFSGKGTYEQY
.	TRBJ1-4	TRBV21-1	ASSKEGGQLNEKLF
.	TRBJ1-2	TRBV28	ASSLIMGHYGYT
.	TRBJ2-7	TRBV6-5	ASSSLAGVHYEQY
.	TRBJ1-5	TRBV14	ARGGANQPQH
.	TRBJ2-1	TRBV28	ASRTGTGPYNEQF
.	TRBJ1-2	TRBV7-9	ASSFPDRTYGYT
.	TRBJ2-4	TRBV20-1	SAIDRARHAKNIQY
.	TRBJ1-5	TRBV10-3	AISVSGDRNQPQH
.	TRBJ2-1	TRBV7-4	ASSPVTSGSPYNEQF
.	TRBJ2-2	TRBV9	ASSVHPMSGRGGELF
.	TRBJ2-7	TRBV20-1	SASRAEYEQY
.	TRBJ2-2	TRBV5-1	ASTMTSGGAGELF
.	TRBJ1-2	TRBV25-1	ASSEKGARNRAYGYT